This T cell receptor (beta chain) was recovered during a study of T cell repertoires in cytomegalovirus infection. Across the whole study: The authors used CMV epitopes that were HLA-C-restricted (recently identified) and HLA-B-restricted (well studied).

TCRdb fed the reads into MiXCR, producing one record per CDR3 protein. The sample comprises approximately 260,000 distinct CDR3 sequences, 20% to 25% of which are singletons, and about 20% rests with the top ten. This clonotype appeared many times. Antigen unknown. Germline V gene lookup returns CDR1 MNHEY and CDR2 SMNVEV (reference sequence). This CDR3 is built from 19 residues. V was cut by 2 bases and J by 0 bases, with 17 bases left in between. The TCR was taken from a human donor in good health (CMV status not recorded). Some clones in this sample may be carry-over from other donors' samples. The sample was cultured PBMCs, taken from culture after CMV antigen stimulation. The V and J genes are TRBV27 and TRBJ1-6; no clear D. The CDR3 DNA reads TGTGCCAGCAGTTTAACCCTGAGAGGCCACAGCTCCTATAATTCACCCCTCCACTTT. This sequence encodes CASSLTLRGHSSYNSPLHF.